This entry lists 22 T cell receptor beta chains sequenced from one sample in a study of blood T cell repertoires in COVID-19. Method: immunoSEQ multiplex PCR; TCRdb's copy keeps in-frame clones and lacks some. The sample lists 120,000 or so clones, around 80% occurring once. Material for sequencing was peripheral blood. These receptors all stem from a man aged 25 to 40 with COVID-19, enrolled during active disease.

J is TRBJ1-3 and V is TRBV19; D is undetermined. Germline CDR1 and CDR2: LNHDA and SQIVND (reference sequence). This CDR3 has 14 residues. V was cut by 4 bases and J by 1 base, with 8 bases left in between. Here the CDR3 reads CASSKAKSGNTIYF. The CDR3, as DNA: TGTGCCAGTAGTAAAGCAAAATCTGGAAACACCATATATTTT.

CDR3 nucleotides: TGCGCCAGCAGCCAAGCAGCGGCGGCCGGGGAGCTGTTTTTT. Encoded protein: CASSQAAAAGELFF. The chain uses TRBV4-1 and TRBJ2-2; the D gene is possibly TRBD2 (5 bases). V dropped 1 base and J dropped 6 bases, with 9 bases sitting between them. CDR3 length: 14 amino acids. Germline V gives CDR1 MGHRA, CDR2 YSYEKL.

This clone has more than one count but fewer than ten. J is TRBJ2-1 and V is TRBV5-5; the D gene is possibly TRBD2 (6 bases). There are 16 residues in the CDR3. Germline V lookup: CDR1 SGHKS, CDR2 YYEKEE (reference sequence). Trimming cost V 4 bases and J 5 bases, with 19 bases left between them. CDR3 DNA: TGTGCCAGCAGCCGTCTCCTAGCGAGATTAAACAATGAGCAGTTCTTC. Its translation: CASSRLLARLNNEQFF. Complete variable domain (other parts from reference TRBV5-5 and TRBJ2-1): DAGVTQSPTHLIKTRGQQVTLRCSPISGHKSVSWYQQVLGQGPQFIFQYYEKEERGRGNFPDRFSARQFPNYSSELNVNALLLGDSALYLCASSRLLARLNNEQFFGPGTRLTVL.

This chain links TRBV20-1 with TRBJ2-5, with D unclear. V was shortened by 6 bases and J by 1 base, with 6 bases between the two germline ends. CDR3 size: 11 residues. CDR1 DFQATT and CDR2 SNEGSKA come from the germline V gene (reference sequence). CDR3 sequence (DNA): TGCAGTGCCGAGGCCCAAGAGACCCAGTACTTC. Encoded protein: CSAEAQETQYF.

The chain employs TRBV10-3 and TRBJ2-7; 7 bases align to TRBD1. V lost 7 bases and J lost 2; bases outside the gene matches: 5. This CDR3 spans 13 amino acids. Germline assignment: CDR1 ENHRY and CDR2 SYGVKD. The CDR3 DNA follows: TGTGCCATCAAAGGGCAGGGGGCCTACGAGCAGTACTTC. Translation: CAIKGQGAYEQYF.

The chain carries TRBV5-5 and TRBJ1-2; 7 bases agree with TRBD1. This CDR3 is built from 15 residues. Per germline, CDR1 SGHKS and CDR2 YYEKEE (reference sequence). J was trimmed by 2 bases and V by 5 bases; bases with no gene match: 9. The CDR3 spells CASRFSGTENYGYTF. The CDR3 DNA reads TGTGCCAGCAGGTTCTCCGGGACAGAAAACTATGGCTACACCTTC.

The V call is TRBV2, the J call TRBJ2-1; 8 bases line up with TRBD2. V shed 8 bases and J 13 bases; nucleotides not matched to a gene: 13. Looked up from germline, CDR1 is SNHLY and CDR2 is FYNNEI. This CDR3 has 13 residues. The CDR3 DNA reads TGTGCCAGCTCGGGGGAGCCTGGGACTAGACAGTTCTTC. Protein product: CASSGEPGTRQFF.

J is TRBJ1-2 and V is TRBV27, with 11 bases fitting TRBD1. V shed 3 bases and J 6 bases; nucleotides not matched to a gene: 3. In germline, CDR1 is MNHEY, CDR2 SMNVEV (reference sequence). This CDR3 region has 14 residues. This CDR3 reads CASSLRTGGDGYTF. The CDR3 DNA is TGTGCCAGCAGTTTGCGGACAGGGGGCGATGGCTACACCTTC.

The V gene is TRBV20-1, the J gene TRBJ2-2; maybe TRBD2 (5 bases). The CDR3 sequence is 15 residues long. Trimming shortened V by 3 bases and J by 4 bases, and 15 bases separated the two germline ends. Per germline, CDR1 DFQATT and CDR2 SNEGSKA (reference sequence). The CDR3 DNA reads as TGCAGTGCTAGTTTCCGACCCGCGGGCACCGGGGAGCTGTTTTTT. It yields the protein CSASFRPAGTGELFF.

The chain recombines TRBV2 with TRBJ2-5; TRBD2 is a possible D gene (7 bases). V lost 0 bases, J lost 7 bases, and 18 bases lay in between. Per the germline V gene, CDR1 is SNHLY and CDR2 is FYNNEI. The CDR3 has 16 amino acids. This chain's CDR3 is CASSEAALTGRGTQYF. The CDR3 nucleotides read TGTGCCAGCAGTGAAGCGGCGTTAACAGGGAGGGGGACCCAGTACTTC.

The gene calls are TRBV11-2 and TRBJ1-1, with D perhaps matching TRBD1 (6 bases). The germline V gene encodes CDR1 SGHAT and CDR2 FQNNGV. Trimming stripped 5 bases from V and 4 bases from J, with 11 bases between. The CDR3 length is 13 residues. The CDR3 here is CASSPTGGTEAFF. The DNA of the CDR3 is TGTGCCAGCAGCCCGACAGGTGGCACTGAAGCTTTCTTT.

This chain links TRBV5-1 with TRBJ1-2; D possibly corresponds to TRBD1 (5 bases). Germline loops: CDR1 SGHRS, CDR2 YFSETQ. V lost 0 bases to trimming and J lost 6 bases, with 9 bases between them. The CDR3 is 13 residues long. CDR3 coding DNA: TGCGCCAGCAGCTTGGCCTGGGGGGATGGCTACACCTTC. Translation gives CASSLAWGDGYTF.

The rearrangement joins TRBV24-1 to TRBJ1-2; D is ambiguous. The CDR3 totals 12 residues. V lost 5 bases and J lost 2, with 5 bases in between. Germline values: CDR1 KGHDR, CDR2 SFDVKD. This chain's CDR3 is CATSVSNYGYTF. CDR3 DNA: TGTGCCACCAGTGTATCCAACTATGGCTACACCTTC.

The count of this clone is one. This chain uses TRBV3-1 (or the pseudogene TRBV3-2) with TRBJ2-5, with D possibly TRBD1 on 5 matching bases. V lost 4 bases, J lost 5 bases, and 17 bases lay in between. Per the germline V gene, CDR1 is LGHDT and CDR2 is YNNKEL (reference sequence). The CDR3 consists of 15 residues. The CDR3 bases are TGTGCCAGCAGCCCGAGGAGCGCACCAGGGGAGACCCAGTACTTC. Its protein product is CASSPRSAPGETQYF.

This clone was detected a few times. V usage is TRBV21-1 and J usage is TRBJ1-1; the tabulated D call, TRBD1, remains unverified against the DNA. TRBV21-1 is tagged as a pseudogene. The length of the CDR3 is 13 residues. The CDR3, as DNA: TGTGCCAGCAGCACAGGACAGGGCACTGAAGCTTTCTTT. Residues: CASSTGQGTEAFF.

V gene TRBV6-5 combines with J gene TRBJ1-2, with 7 bases identical to TRBD1. The length of the CDR3 is 16 residues. The germline CDR1 and CDR2 sequences are MNHEY and SVGAGI. The V segment lost 0 bases and the J segment 0 bases; nucleotides outside the gene matches: 4. The CDR3 DNA follows: TGTGCCAGCAGTTACTCGGGGACAGCTCCTAACTATGGCTACACCTTC. Its translation is CASSYSGTAPNYGYTF.

In the case of this clone: At one end the junction does not follow the germline gene, possibly because of a read error. CDR3 sequence: CASSDSGTGAYSYDSPLHF. The CDR3 nucleotides are TGTGCCAGCAGTGATTCTGGGACAGGGGCCTATTCCTATGATTCACCCCTCCACTTT. This chain joins TRBV2 and TRBJ1-6, with 10 bases identical to TRBD1. The CDR3 consists of 19 residues. The V gene's germline CDR1 is SNHLY and CDR2 FYNNEI.

This clone has just one count. This chain uses TRBV6-5 with TRBJ2-7; a weak D match, TRBD2 (7 bases). The germline gives CDR1 MNHEY, CDR2 SVGAGI. V lost 0 bases to trimming and J lost 2 bases, with 8 bases between them. CDR3 length: 14 amino acids. The CDR3 sequence is CASSYSGGPYEQYF. The CDR3 DNA reads TGTGCCAGCAGTTACTCGGGGGGGCCCTACGAGCAGTACTTC.

This rearrangement joins TRBV9 to TRBJ1-1, with D unresolved. Germline values: CDR1 SGDLS, CDR2 YYNGEE. Trimming pared 3 bases from V and 5 bases from J, leaving 14 bases between. The CDR3 is 14 amino acids. The CDR3 region has the DNA TGTGCCAGCAGCGCCAGGTTGGGTGGGACTGAAGCTTTCTTT. Amino acid sequence: CASSARLGGTEAFF.

This clone was recorded only once. The V gene is TRBV11-3, the J gene TRBJ2-1; maybe TRBD2 (6 bases). In germline, CDR1 is SGHNT, CDR2 YENEEA. The V end was cut by 5 bases, the J end by 5 bases, with 16 bases between. The length of the CDR3 is 15 residues. CDR3 in DNA: TGTGCCAGCAGCACTCAAGGACTATCCGACAATGAGCAGTTCTTC. This codes for CASSTQGLSDNEQFF.

There are many counts of this clone. The chain employs TRBV30 and TRBJ1-5, with 10 nucleotides matching TRBD1. The CDR3 contains 18 residues. CDR1 GTSNPN and CDR2 SVGIG come from the germline V gene (reference sequence). V lost 2 bases, J lost 1 base, and 11 bases stayed unmatched. CDR3 loop: CAWSTGTGAFRSNQPQHF. In nucleotides, the CDR3 is TGTGCCTGGAGTACCGGGACAGGGGCCTTTAGGAGCAATCAGCCCCAGCATTTT.

The chain combines TRBV27 with TRBJ1-5; 8 bases map to TRBD1. Germline trimming cut 6 bases from V and 4 bases from J; bases unmatched to any gene: 8. Germline CDR1 MNHEY, CDR2 SMNVEV (reference sequence). The CDR3 consists of 15 residues. In DNA, the CDR3 is TGTGCCAGCAGACCCCGGACAGGGTGGAATCAGCCCCAGCATTTT. Protein sequence: CASRPRTGWNQPQHF.